The 9 T cell receptor beta chains below come from one sample, sequenced in a study of blood T cell repertoires in COVID-19. Repertoires were generated with immunoSEQ multiplex PCR, while TCRdb's copy carries only in-frame clones and drops some. The profile shows 210,000 or so clones, around 87% of them singletons. Sequences were obtained from peripheral blood. These receptors were obtained from a man aged 45-60 years with acute or convalescent COVID-19.

The chain recombines TRBV27 with TRBJ1-3; no clear D gene. Germline V gene data show CDR1 as MNHEY and CDR2 as SMNVEV (reference sequence). The CDR3 spans 16 residues. Between the trimmed V and J ends, which lost 7 bases and 0 bases, there was a span of 16 bases. CDR3 nucleotide sequence: TGTGCCAGCACCCCGCGGGGTGATCTCTCTGGAAACACCATATATTTT. Protein product: CASTPRGDLSGNTIYF.

CDR3: CASSLAWGPLMGNLYEQYF. The CDR3 DNA reads as TGTGCCAGCAGCTTAGCGTGGGGGCCCCTAATGGGCAACCTATACGAGCAGTACTTC. J is TRBJ2-7 and V is TRBV7-2; D is possibly TRBD1 (6 bases). Germline CDR1 is SGHTA and CDR2 is FQGNSA. This CDR3 region has 19 residues. Trimming took off 0 bases at V and 4 bases at J, with 25 bases between the two ends.

The chain joins TRBV7-8 to TRBJ2-3, with 8 bases aligning to TRBD1. In germline, CDR1 is SGHVS, CDR2 FQNEAQ. Trimming cost V 0 bases and J 5 bases; bases outside gene matches: 19. The CDR3 has 20 residues. The CDR3 nucleotides read TGTGCCAGCAGCTTAGCTCGGACAGGGCTTCCGCACACACTCGGAGATACGCAGTATTTT. This sequence encodes CASSLARTGLPHTLGDTQYF.

This chain connects TRBV5-1 to TRBJ2-5; the match to TRBD2 covers 11 bases. In germline, CDR1 is SGHRS, CDR2 YFSETQ. Trimming took 4 bases from V and 4 from J; bases not matched to a gene: 3. The CDR3 sequence is 14 residues long. Here the CDR3 reads CASSPTSGGETQYF. The CDR3 nucleotides are TGCGCCAGCAGCCCCACTAGCGGGGGAGAGACCCAGTACTTC.

Only a few counts were recorded for this clone. The V gene is TRBV9, the J gene TRBJ2-7; 9 bases are a match to TRBD1. With 3 bases clipped from V and 6 bases from J, the junction kept 7 bases outside the gene matches. The CDR3 loop spans 14 amino acids. CDR1 and CDR2 (germline): SGDLS, YYNGEE. CDR3 region: CASSAGTGNSEQYF. CDR3 bases: TGTGCCAGCAGCGCCGGGACAGGGAACTCCGAGCAGTACTTC. Using reference TRBV9 and TRBJ2-7 for the parts outside the CDR3, the full variable domain is DSGVTQTPKHLITATGQRVTLRCSPRSGDLSVYWYQQSLDQGLQFLIQYYNGEERAKGNILERFSAQQFPDLHSELNLSSLELGDSALYFCASSAGTGNSEQYFGPGTRLTVT.

The genes are TRBV5-6 and TRBJ2-4; the D gene is possibly TRBD1 (6 bases). CDR1 and CDR2 from the germline V gene are SGHDT and YYEEEE. Trimming took off 3 bases at V and 0 bases at J, with 10 bases between the two ends. The CDR3 has 15 amino acids. The CDR3 loop is CASSSEDRAKNIQYF. The CDR3 bases are TGTGCCAGCAGCTCCGAGGACAGAGCCAAAAACATTCAGTACTTC.

This sequence joins TRBV10-2 and TRBJ2-1; D is perhaps TRBD1 (6 bases). Germline CDR1 and CDR2: WSHSY and SAAADI. CDR3 size: 15 residues. Trimming took 3 bases from V and 8 from J, leaving 17 bases between them. The CDR3 sequence: CASSEAGTQGDEQFF. The CDR3 nucleotides read TGCGCCAGCAGTGAAGCCGGGACACAAGGCGATGAGCAGTTCTTC.

V is TRBV11-2 and J is TRBJ2-7, with 12 bases fitting TRBD2. Germline CDR1 and CDR2: SGHAT and FQNNGV. The V segment lost 1 base and the J segment 2 bases; nucleotides outside the gene matches: 0. The CDR3 runs to 15 residues. The DNA for the CDR3 is TGTGCCAGCAGCTTAGGGACTAGCGGGGCCTACGAGCAGTACGTC. Protein: CASSLGTSGAYEQYV.

This clone was seen only a few times. This chain uses TRBV2 with TRBJ2-7; 10 nucleotides line up with TRBD1. The CDR3 is 13 residues long. Per germline, CDR1 SNHLY and CDR2 FYNNEI. Trimming at V came to 10 bases and at J to 5 bases, leaving 8 bases not matched to a gene. The CDR3 DNA is TGTGCCACCGGGACAGGGGTATCTCACGAGCAGTACTTC. This translates into CATGTGVSHEQYF.